The clone carrying this T cell receptor beta chain came up many times. The antigen remains unidentified. TCRdb called the reads again in MiXCR, with one record for every CDR3 protein. Of some 500,000 distinct CDR3 sequences in the sample, 40% were seen once. The sample originates from a study of T cell repertoires in cytomegalovirus infection. Trimming shortened V by 4 bases and J by 4 bases, and 12 bases separated the two germline ends. The CDR3 spans 14 residues. CDR1 is SGHVS, CDR2 FQNEAQ, per germline. The J gene is TRBJ2-3, the V gene TRBV7-8; no reliable D call. The sequence was collected from a human donor in good health (CMV status not recorded). Some clones in this sample may be carry-over from other donors' samples. This material consisted of cultured PBMCs, taken from culture after CMV antigen stimulation. CDR3 nucleotides: TGTGCCAGCAGCTCACCGAGTGGCGCAGATACGCAGTATTTT. Residues: CASSSPSGADTQYF.